The 7 T cell receptor beta chains below all came from one sample that was sequenced in a study of sequential checkpoint blockade in melanoma. The method was immunoSEQ multiplex PCR; TCRdb's version includes in-frame clones alone and lacks a portion of them. This sample has about 22,000 clones; around 70% occur once, and the top ten carry about 20%. Treatment: randomized to nivolumab then ipilimumab (arm A) or the reverse (arm B). Sequencing was performed on CD8+ T cells sorted from blood (inferred from file names), taken from a patient given nivolumab and ipilimumab in sequence. These TCRs come from a human donor with melanoma.

This clone turned up a few times. The gene calls are TRBV6-5 and TRBJ1-2; perhaps TRBD1 as D (5 bases). Per germline, CDR1 MNHEY and CDR2 SVGAGI. V shed 6 bases and J shed 3 bases, with 14 bases lying between them. The CDR3 covers 14 residues. In nucleotides, the CDR3 is TGTGCCAGCAGCCCCAGGGTTGGAGACTATGGCTACACCTTC. Its protein is CASSPRVGDYGYTF.

The chain carries TRBV5-6 and TRBJ2-7, with D hard to call. The CDR3 consists of 12 residues. Germline lookup yields CDR1 SGHDT and CDR2 YYEEEE. V was clipped by 5 bases and J by 4 bases, with 10 bases between them. The CDR3 DNA reads as TGTGCCAGCAGATCCGGTAGTTACGAGCAGTACTTC. It yields the protein CASRSGSYEQYF.

The rearrangement joins TRBV11-1 to TRBJ2-7, with 12 bases aligning to TRBD2. This CDR3 contains 15 residues. The V gene's germline CDR1 is SGHAT and CDR2 FQDESV (reference sequence). Unmatched junction bases numbered 2, after V lost 4 bases and J lost 1 base. The CDR3 bases are TGTGCCAGCAGCTACGGACTAGCGGGGTCCTACGAGCAGTACTTC. This codes for CASSYGLAGSYEQYF.

This clone was detected once. The gene calls are TRBV5-5 and TRBJ2-7; 10 nucleotides match TRBD1. The V segment lost 4 bases and the J segment 3 bases; nucleotides outside the gene matches: 7. This CDR3 contains 15 residues. Germline assignment: CDR1 SGHKS and CDR2 YYEKEE (reference sequence). The CDR3 sequence is CASSLTGTGDYEQYF. The CDR3 DNA reads as TGTGCCAGCAGCCTTACCGGGACAGGGGACTACGAGCAGTACTTC.

The rearrangement joins TRBV5-4 to TRBJ1-4; D is unresolved. The germline CDR1 and CDR2 sequences are SGHNT and YYREEE (reference sequence). The CDR3 loop spans 14 amino acids. V was clipped by 0 bases and J by 7 bases, with 10 bases between them. The CDR3 bases are TGTGCCAGCAGCTTGGCCGGGTCTGGTGAAAAACTGTTTTTT. Translated: CASSLAGSGEKLFF. Combining the CDR3 with reference TRBV5-4 and TRBJ1-4 gives the whole variable domain ETGVTQSPTHLIKTRGQQVTLRCSSQSGHNTVSWYQQALGQGPQFIFQYYREEENGRGNFPPRFSGLQFPNYSSELNVNALELDDSALYLCASSLAGSGEKLFFGSGTQLSVL.

J is TRBJ2-3 and V is TRBV7-9; D gene unclear. Per the germline V gene, CDR1 is SEHNR and CDR2 is FQNEAQ (reference sequence). The CDR3 has 13 amino acids. V gave up 9 bases and J gave up 0 bases, with 10 bases separating them. CDR3 nucleotides: TGTGCCAGTGGGCTCCCTAGCACAGATACGCAGTATTTT. It encodes CASGLPSTDTQYF.

The rearrangement joins TRBV7-9 to TRBJ2-2; D is uncertain. Trimming stripped 7 bases from V and 5 bases from J, with 11 bases between. The CDR3 spans 13 residues. From germline, CDR1 is SEHNR and CDR2 FQNEAQ (reference sequence). CDR3 in DNA: TGTGCCAGCAACCCCACAGTGACCGGGGAGCTGTTTTTT. Translated: CASNPTVTGELFF.